Presented here are 28 T cell receptor beta chains from one specimen sequenced in a study of regulatory T cells in long-lasting Graves disease. The time point is: persistent/refractory GD, antithyroid drugs over 5 years with positive TRAb. TCR sequences were obtained from RNA taken from PBMCs. Relying on iRepertoire HTBI primers and Arm-PCR of CDR3 regions, the team built TCR beta libraries. From the multiplex PCR reads, TCRdb called clonotypes with MiXCR, one entry per CDR3 protein. The sample records roughly 450,000 distinct CDR3 sequences, around 20% being singletons. The source material was peripheral blood mononuclear cells (PBMCs), sampled when the disease was refractory, from a patient treated with antithyroid drugs. The receptors stem from a female donor with Graves disease.

This chain joins TRBV5-1 and TRBJ2-5, with D uncertain. V gave up 0 bases and J gave up 1 base, with 10 bases separating them. This CDR3 spans 15 amino acids. Germline assignment: CDR1 SGHRS and CDR2 YFSETQ. CDR3 DNA sequence: TGCGCCAGCAGCTTGGCGCCGGGCAGCCAAGAGACCCAGTACTTC. As protein: CASSLAPGSQETQYF.

With respect to this clonotype: A much larger clone differs by one base, so this may be a read error. The CDR3 DNA is TGCGCCAGCAGCACCGGGGAGCTGGGGCACAGGACCTACGAGCAGTACTTC. Protein: CASSTGELGHRTYEQYF. The chain recombines TRBV7-9 with TRBJ2-7; D could derive from TRBD1 or TRBD2 (5 bases each). CDR1 and CDR2 (germline): SEHNR, FQNEAQ (reference sequence). The CDR3 is 17 residues long. Full variable domain (rest looked up from reference TRBV7-9 and TRBJ2-7): DTGVSQNPRHKITKRGQNVTFRCDPISEHNRLYWYRQTLGQGPEFLTYFQNEAQLEKSRLLSDRFSAERPKGSFSTLEIQRTEQGDSAMYLCASSTGELGHRTYEQYFGPGTRLTVT.

Many counts were recorded for this clonotype. The chain joins TRBV6-5 to TRBJ2-5; the match to TRBD2 covers 11 bases. The length of the CDR3 is 14 residues. CDR1 is MNHEY and CDR2 is SVGAGI in the germline V gene. The trim removed 4 bases at V and 5 bases at J, leaving 3 bases unmatched. CDR3 DNA: TGTGCCAGCAGTTCAATAGCGGGAGGGGAGACCCAGTACTTC. Its protein product is CASSSIAGGETQYF.

This clonotype was found many times. The chain carries TRBV6-5 and TRBJ2-7; either TRBD1 or TRBD2 may fit D (5 bases each). V lost 4 bases and J lost 0, with 16 bases in between. The CDR3 extends over 16 amino acids. Germline CDR1 and CDR2: MNHEY and SVGAGI. CDR3 in amino acids: CASSFYPGRSSYEQYF. The CDR3 DNA reads as TGTGCCAGCAGTTTTTACCCGGGACGGAGCTCCTACGAGCAGTACTTC.

The chain combines TRBV29-1 with TRBJ2-7, with D maybe TRBD2 (6 bases). Trimming pared 6 bases from V and 3 bases from J, leaving 18 bases between. Germline V gene data show CDR1 as SQVTM and CDR2 as ANQGSEA. The CDR3 consists of 14 residues. CDR3 coding DNA: TGCAGCGTGAGGGACCGGGAGAAGGACTACGAGCAGTACTTC. As protein: CSVRDREKDYEQYF.

The chain joins TRBV20-1 to TRBJ2-7, with 8 positions matching TRBD2. There are 15 residues in the CDR3. The V gene end was trimmed by 3 bases and the J gene end by 5 bases; junction bases not matched to a gene: 12. Germline CDR1 and CDR2: DFQATT and SNEGSKA (reference sequence). The chain's CDR3 is CSARDGAGVPHEQYF. The DNA of the CDR3 is TGCAGTGCTAGGGACGGAGCGGGAGTCCCCCACGAGCAGTACTTC.

This clonotype was observed at least ten times. V gene TRBV11-2 combines with J gene TRBJ2-7; the D gene is possibly TRBD1 (5 bases). Trimming cost V 5 bases and J 4 bases, with 18 bases left between them. The CDR3 is made up of 15 amino acids. Germline-derived CDR1 and CDR2 are SGHAT and FQNNGV. The CDR3, as DNA: TGTGCCAGCAGCCCGACAAGGACACCTTTATACGAGCAGTACTTC. Translation: CASSPTRTPLYEQYF.

This clonotype was picked up many times. This rearrangement joins TRBV29-1 to TRBJ1-2, with 7 bases aligning to TRBD1. V gave up 7 bases and J gave up 3 bases; unmatched junction bases: 2. Germline V lookup: CDR1 SQVTM, CDR2 ANQGSEA. This CDR3 has 11 residues. The CDR3 DNA reads TGCAGCGCTGGGACAGACTATGGCTACACCTTC. Translation: CSAGTDYGYTF.

This clonotype was recorded at least ten times. V is TRBV28 and J is TRBJ2-7; no firm D call. Germline V CDR1 and CDR2: MDHEN, SYDVKM. Trimming pared 2 bases from V and 3 bases from J, leaving 14 bases between. This CDR3 contains 15 residues. Here the CDR3 DNA reads TGTGCCAGCAGTTTACTACAGCCCCCTGACTACGAGCAGTACTTC. Translated, it gives CASSLLQPPDYEQYF. Looking up the rest from reference TRBV28 and TRBJ2-7 gives the full variable domain: DVKVTQSSRYLVKRTGEKVFLECVQDMDHENMFWYRQDPGLGLRLIYFSYDVKMKEKGDIPEGYSVSREKKERFSLILESASTNQTSMYLCASSLLQPPDYEQYFGPGTRLTVT.

This clonotype was observed at least ten times. This chain connects TRBV10-2 to TRBJ1-2; 7 nucleotides align to TRBD1. The J segment lost 5 bases and the V segment lost 4 bases, leaving 4 bases of the junction unmatched. This CDR3 has 13 residues. The germline V gene encodes CDR1 WSHSY and CDR2 SAAADI. The DNA for the CDR3 is TGCGCCAGCAGTGGAACCAGGGGGTATGGCTACACCTTC. It yields the protein CASSGTRGYGYTF.

This clonotype was observed at least ten times. The J gene is TRBJ2-2, the V gene TRBV6-1, with 8 positions matching TRBD2. This CDR3 is built from 17 residues. The germline CDR1 and CDR2 sequences are MNHNS and SASEGT. The ends lost 5 bases at V and 2 bases at J; junction bases unmatched: 10. The CDR3 loop is CASSRTSLGLNTGELFF. The CDR3 bases are TGTGCCAGCAGTCGGACTAGCCTGGGCCTAAACACCGGGGAGCTGTTTTTT.

This clonotype has a count of ten or more. The rearrangement uses TRBV27 and TRBJ2-7; TRBD2 is a possible D gene (6 bases). In germline, CDR1 is MNHEY, CDR2 SMNVEV (reference sequence). CDR3 length equals 15 residues. Trimming left V 5 bases short and J 0 bases short, with 14 bases between. This CDR3 reads CASSPRRGSSYEQYF. The DNA of the CDR3 is TGTGCCAGCAGTCCCCGACGGGGGAGCTCCTACGAGCAGTACTTC.

V is TRBV6-1 and J is TRBJ2-7; tentative D call: TRBD1 (5 bases). Germline values: CDR1 MNHNS, CDR2 SASEGT. The CDR3 has 15 amino acids. V was shortened by 4 bases and J by 6 bases, with 19 bases between the two germline ends. Written as DNA, the CDR3 is TGTGCCAGCAGTGGATCACGCATGGGGCTTTTCGAGCAGTACTTC. Protein product: CASSGSRMGLFEQYF.

This clonotype was recorded a few times. The CDR3 DNA reads TGCAGCGCCGGCGGGGGACGGCTAGGGAGAGACATTCAGTACTTC. As protein: CSAGGGRLGRDIQYF. V usage is TRBV29-1 and J usage is TRBJ2-4, with TRBD2 matching 7 bases. This CDR3 contains 15 residues. From germline, CDR1 is SQVTM and CDR2 ANQGSEA. The trim removed 7 bases at V and 8 bases at J, leaving 17 bases unmatched.

The rearrangement links TRBV30 to TRBJ1-3; TRBD1 matches at 7 bases. The CDR3 runs to 13 residues. The trim removed 5 bases at V and 7 bases at J, leaving 8 bases unmatched. Germline CDR1 is GTSNPN and CDR2 is SVGIG (reference sequence). CDR3 in DNA: TGTGCCTGGGGACCAGGGGGACGGAACACCATATATTTT. Residues: CAWGPGGRNTIYF.

This clonotype was found many times. The chain is built from TRBV20-1 and TRBJ2-5; possible D gene TRBD1, 6 bases. Germline V CDR1 and CDR2: DFQATT, SNEGSKA (reference sequence). V lost 2 bases, J lost 4 bases, and 8 bases lay in between. The length of the CDR3 is 12 residues. The CDR3, as DNA: TGCAGTGCTAGAATCAGGGGAGAGACCCAGTACTTC. Translated, it gives CSARIRGETQYF.

This clonotype has a count of ten or more. The chain couples TRBV28 to TRBJ2-7; 9 bases match TRBD1. Germline CDR1 and CDR2: MDHEN and SYDVKM. The ends lost 7 bases at V and 2 bases at J; junction bases unmatched: 15. The CDR3 is made up of 17 amino acids. The CDR3 region is CASTRLTGTGSTYEQYF. In nucleotides, the CDR3 is TGTGCCAGCACCCGTCTCACCGGGACAGGGAGCACCTACGAGCAGTACTTC.

This clonotype came up a few times. One end of the junction is discordant with germline, which a read error may explain. The chain couples TRBV6-2 or TRBV6-3 to TRBJ1-5, with D maybe TRBD1 (5 bases). Germline CDR1 MNHEY, CDR2 SVGEGT. The CDR3 loop spans 17 amino acids. The CDR3 spells CASSHSTARVGNQPQHF. Written as DNA, the CDR3 is TGTGCCAGCAGTCACTCGACGGCCAGGGTTGGCAATCAGCCCCAGCATTTT.

The V call is TRBV18, the J call TRBJ1-3; possibly TRBD1 for D (6 bases). V lost 2 bases, J lost 0 bases, and 11 bases lay in between. Germline V gene data show CDR1 as KGHSH and CDR2 as LQKENI. The CDR3 length is 16 residues. The CDR3 loop reads CASSPGQPTSGNTIYF. In nucleotides, the CDR3 is TGTGCCAGCTCACCAGGACAGCCGACCTCTGGAAACACCATATATTTT.

This clonotype turned up a few times. This chain joins TRBV9 and TRBJ2-5; 9 bases match TRBD1. The CDR3 extends over 15 amino acids. Germline V lookup: CDR1 SGDLS, CDR2 YYNGEE. V lost 0 bases, J lost 3 bases, and 3 bases stayed unmatched. The CDR3 sequence is CASSVAGTGKETQYF. The CDR3, as DNA: TGTGCCAGCAGCGTAGCTGGGACAGGGAAAGAGACCCAGTACTTC.

This clonotype was counted ten times or more. J is TRBJ1-4 and V is TRBV11-2, with a weak D call TRBD1 (5 bases). Deletions cut 7 bases from V and 4 bases from J, with 16 bases between. The CDR3 sequence is 15 residues long. Looked up from germline, CDR1 is SGHAT and CDR2 is FQNNGV. CDR3 amino acids: CASTSLGPNNEKLFF. DNA for the CDR3: TGTGCCAGCACCTCCCTGGGACCAAATAATGAAAAACTGTTTTTT.

This clonotype has only a few counts. The V gene is TRBV30, the J gene TRBJ2-7; a possible D gene is TRBD2 (6 bases). Deletions cut 4 bases from V and 4 bases from J, with 8 bases between. The CDR3 has 11 amino acids. Germline CDR1 GTSNPN, CDR2 SVGIG (reference sequence). The CDR3 nucleotides read TGTGCCTGGAAGGAGGGGTACGAGCAGTACTTC. Amino acids: CAWKEGYEQYF.

Many counts were recorded for this clonotype. J is TRBJ1-1 and V is TRBV28, with TRBD1 as a possible D gene (6 bases). Germline V lookup: CDR1 MDHEN, CDR2 SYDVKM. This CDR3 contains 12 residues. V lost 3 bases and J 8 bases, leaving 10 bases between the germline ends. The CDR3, as DNA: TGTGCCAGCAGTTTGAACGGACAGGAAGCTTTCTTT. This codes for CASSLNGQEAFF.

This sequence joins TRBV4-1 and TRBJ2-7; TRBD2 is a possible D gene (6 bases). Looked up from germline, CDR1 is MGHRA and CDR2 is YSYEKL. The CDR3 consists of 14 residues. V gave up 6 bases and J gave up 4 bases, with 16 bases separating them. CDR3 region: CASRSNGSPYEQYF. DNA of the CDR3: TGCGCCAGCAGATCGAACGGGAGCCCTTACGAGCAGTACTTC.

There are many counts of this clonotype. The rearrangement joins TRBV28 to TRBJ1-1, with 7 bases that match TRBD1. The ends lost 6 bases at V and 5 bases at J; junction bases unmatched: 3. The CDR3 is made up of 12 amino acids. CDR1 and CDR2 (germline): MDHEN, SYDVKM. CDR3 DNA: TGTGCCAGCAGAAACAGGGGAACTGAAGCTTTCTTT. It specifies CASRNRGTEAFF.

V gene TRBV5-1 combines with J gene TRBJ1-3, with D possibly being TRBD1 (5 bases). The V end lost 4 bases, the J end lost 0 bases, and 17 bases lay between the germline ends. The CDR3 has 17 amino acids. Looked up from germline, CDR1 is SGHRS and CDR2 is YFSETQ. CDR3 nucleotides: TGCGCCAGCAGCCCCATGGTAGGGGCCAACTCTGGAAACACCATATATTTT. This translates into CASSPMVGANSGNTIYF. The whole variable domain, remainder taken from reference TRBV5-1 and TRBJ1-3, is KAGVTQTPRYLIKTRGQQVTLSCSPISGHRSVSWYQQTPGQGLQFLFEYFSETQRNKGNFPGRFSGRQFSNSRSEMNVSTLELGDSALYLCASSPMVGANSGNTIYFGEGSWLTVV.

This clonotype was detected once. The chain is built from TRBV29-1 and TRBJ2-1; weak D call: TRBD1 (6 bases). Germline-derived CDR1 and CDR2 are SQVTM and ANQGSEA. The V and J ends lost 4 bases and 7 bases respectively, with 17 bases between them. This CDR3 is 14 amino acids long. As DNA, the CDR3 is TGCAGCGTTGGGGAGTCTTGGGGGCGAAATGAGCAGTTCTTC. This sequence encodes CSVGESWGRNEQFF.

This clonotype has more than one count but fewer than ten. The J gene is TRBJ2-7, the V gene TRBV5-1; D is unclear. This CDR3 is 14 amino acids long. CDR1 and CDR2 (germline): SGHRS, YFSETQ. The germline V and J ends were trimmed by 4 bases and 2 bases, with 13 bases remaining between them. CDR3 sequence reads: CASSQRAEPYEQYF. CDR3 in DNA: TGCGCCAGCAGCCAGCGCGCAGAACCCTACGAGCAGTACTTC.